This T cell receptor beta chain derives from a study of Graves' ophthalmopathy and Graves' hyperthyroidism. Establishment of the diagnosis relied upon clinical symptoms, serum thyroxine, TRAb, thyroid ultrasound and orbital computed tomography. Transcripts of RNA were the source for amplifying TCR beta CDR3 regions. The authors performed first-round RT-PCR with HTBI primers and then a second-round multiplex PCR. Each CDR3 protein gets one entry after TCRdb re-called the multiplex PCR reads with MiXCR. Seen here are roughly 400,000 distinct CDR3 sequences, roughly 14% observed once, and the top ten hold roughly 7%. This clonotype was detected only once. Being one base from a much bigger clone, this may be a read error. The CDR3 contains 12 residues. Germline V lookup: CDR1 SGHTA, CDR2 FQGNSA.

The sample consisted of peripheral blood. The chain uses TRBV7-2 and TRBJ1-1; TRBD1 is a possible D gene (5 bases). This TCR derives from a woman between 18 and 29 years old with stable Graves' hyperthyroidism. The CDR3 DNA is TGTGCCAGCAGGGGGGTCCCCGGATGGGCTTGCTTT. Translating gives CASRGVPGWACF.